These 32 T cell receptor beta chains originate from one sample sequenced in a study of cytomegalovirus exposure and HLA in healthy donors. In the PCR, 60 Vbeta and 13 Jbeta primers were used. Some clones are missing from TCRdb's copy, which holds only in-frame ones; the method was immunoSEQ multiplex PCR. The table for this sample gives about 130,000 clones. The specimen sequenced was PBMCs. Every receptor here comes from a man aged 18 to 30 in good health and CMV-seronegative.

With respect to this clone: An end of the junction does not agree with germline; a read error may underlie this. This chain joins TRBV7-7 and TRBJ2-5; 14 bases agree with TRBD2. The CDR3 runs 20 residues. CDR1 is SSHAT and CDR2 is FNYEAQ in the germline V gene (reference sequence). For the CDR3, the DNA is TGTGCTAGCAGCTTAGCCGGGGATTCCGTGGGACTAGCGGGAGAAAAGACCCAGTACTTC. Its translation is CASSLAGDSVGLAGEKTQYF.

In nucleotides, the CDR3 is TGTGCCAGCAGTGACGCGGACAGAGGGGGCGGCGAGCAGTACTTC. It yields the protein CASSDADRGGGEQYF. The V call is TRBV28, the J call TRBJ2-7; 7 nucleotides agree with TRBD1. Looked up from germline, CDR1 is MDHEN and CDR2 is SYDVKM. This CDR3 is 15 amino acids long. After removal of 5 bases from V and 6 bases from J, the junction contained 13 bases not matched to a gene.

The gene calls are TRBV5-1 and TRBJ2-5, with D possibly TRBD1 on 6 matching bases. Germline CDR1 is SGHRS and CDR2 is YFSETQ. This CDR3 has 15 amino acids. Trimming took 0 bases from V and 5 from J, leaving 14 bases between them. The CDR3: CASSLVRGSRETQYF. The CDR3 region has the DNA TGCGCCAGCAGCTTGGTTAGGGGGTCTCGGGAGACCCAGTACTTC.

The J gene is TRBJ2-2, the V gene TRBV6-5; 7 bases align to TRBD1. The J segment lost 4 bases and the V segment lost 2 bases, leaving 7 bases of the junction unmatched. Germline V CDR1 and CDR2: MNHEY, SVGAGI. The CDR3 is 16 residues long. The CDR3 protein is CASSYQRQGGTGELFF. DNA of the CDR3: TGTGCCAGCAGTTACCAGAGACAGGGCGGCACCGGGGAGCTGTTTTTT.

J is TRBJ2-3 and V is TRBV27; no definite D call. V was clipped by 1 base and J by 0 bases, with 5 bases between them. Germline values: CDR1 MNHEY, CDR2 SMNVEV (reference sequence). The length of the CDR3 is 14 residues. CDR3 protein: CASSLWSSTDTQYF. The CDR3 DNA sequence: TGTGCCAGCAGTTTATGGAGTAGCACAGATACGCAGTATTTT.

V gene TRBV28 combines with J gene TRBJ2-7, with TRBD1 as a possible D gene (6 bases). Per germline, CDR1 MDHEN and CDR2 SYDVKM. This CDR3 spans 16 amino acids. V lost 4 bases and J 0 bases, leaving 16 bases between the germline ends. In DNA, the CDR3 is TGTGCCAGCAGTTATCCCGACAGGCGGAGCTCCTACGAGCAGTACTTC. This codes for CASSYPDRRSSYEQYF.

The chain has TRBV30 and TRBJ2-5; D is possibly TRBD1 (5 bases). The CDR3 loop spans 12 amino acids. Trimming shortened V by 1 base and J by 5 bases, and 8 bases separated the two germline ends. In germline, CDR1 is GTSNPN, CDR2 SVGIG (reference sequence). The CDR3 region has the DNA TGTGCCTGGAGTGAGGGGATGGAGACCCAGTACTTC. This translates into CAWSEGMETQYF.

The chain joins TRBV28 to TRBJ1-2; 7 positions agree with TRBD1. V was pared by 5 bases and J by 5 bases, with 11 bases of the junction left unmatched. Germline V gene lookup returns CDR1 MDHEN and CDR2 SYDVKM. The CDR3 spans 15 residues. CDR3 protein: CASSGSRQGGYGYTF. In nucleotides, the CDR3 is TGTGCCAGCAGTGGGTCACGACAGGGTGGGTATGGCTACACCTTC.

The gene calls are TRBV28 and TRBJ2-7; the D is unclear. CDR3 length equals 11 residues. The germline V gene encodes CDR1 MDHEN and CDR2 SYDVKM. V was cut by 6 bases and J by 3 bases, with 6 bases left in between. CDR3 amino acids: CASSPIYEQYF. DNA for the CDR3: TGTGCCAGCAGCCCCATCTACGAGCAGTACTTC.

CDR3 sequence: CASSPPGEQPQHF. The CDR3 nucleotides are TGCGCCAGCAGCCCCCCCGGAGAGCAGCCCCAGCATTTT. The rearrangement links TRBV4-1 to TRBJ1-5; D not resolved. The CDR3 is 13 residues long. Germline values: CDR1 MGHRA, CDR2 YSYEKL. V lost 4 bases, J lost 7 bases, and 11 bases lay in between.

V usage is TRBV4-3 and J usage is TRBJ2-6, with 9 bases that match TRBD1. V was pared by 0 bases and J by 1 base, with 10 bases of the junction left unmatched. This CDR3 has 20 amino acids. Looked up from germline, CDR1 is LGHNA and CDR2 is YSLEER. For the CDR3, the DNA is TGCGCCAGCAGCCAAGATCATATCGGACAGGGGCTTTCTGGGGCCAACGTCCTGACTTTC. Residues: CASSQDHIGQGLSGANVLTF.

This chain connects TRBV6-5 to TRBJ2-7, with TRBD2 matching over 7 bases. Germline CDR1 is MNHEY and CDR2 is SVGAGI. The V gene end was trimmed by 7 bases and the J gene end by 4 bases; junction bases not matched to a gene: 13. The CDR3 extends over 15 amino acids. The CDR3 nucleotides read TGTGCCAGCACCCCGATTGGGGCGGGAGCTTACGAGCAGTACTTC. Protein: CASTPIGAGAYEQYF.

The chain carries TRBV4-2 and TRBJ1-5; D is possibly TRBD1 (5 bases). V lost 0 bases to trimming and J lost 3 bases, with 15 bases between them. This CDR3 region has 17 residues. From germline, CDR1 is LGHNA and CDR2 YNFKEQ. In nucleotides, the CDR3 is TGTGCCAGCAGCCAAGACGGTCAGGGTTGGAACAATCAGCCCCAGCATTTT. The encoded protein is CASSQDGQGWNNQPQHF.

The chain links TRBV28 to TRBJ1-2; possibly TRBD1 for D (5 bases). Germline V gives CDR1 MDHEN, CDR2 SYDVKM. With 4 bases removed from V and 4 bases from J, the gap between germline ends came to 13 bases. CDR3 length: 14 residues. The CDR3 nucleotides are TGTGCCAGCAGTTGGCTGGTGGGGCCCTATGGCTACACCTTC. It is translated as CASSWLVGPYGYTF.

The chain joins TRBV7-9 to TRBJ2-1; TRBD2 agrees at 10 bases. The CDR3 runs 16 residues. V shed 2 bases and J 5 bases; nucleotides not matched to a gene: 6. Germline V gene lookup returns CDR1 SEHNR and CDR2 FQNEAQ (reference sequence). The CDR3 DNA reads TGTGCCAGCAGCTTATCTGCTAGCGGGAGTCACAATGAGCAGTTCTTC. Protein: CASSLSASGSHNEQFF.

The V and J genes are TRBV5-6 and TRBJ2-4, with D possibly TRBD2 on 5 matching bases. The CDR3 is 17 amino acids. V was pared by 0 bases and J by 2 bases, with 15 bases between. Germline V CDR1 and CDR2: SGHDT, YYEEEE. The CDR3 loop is CASSLGREGSTKNIQYF. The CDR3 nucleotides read TGTGCCAGCAGCTTGGGTCGAGAGGGTTCCACCAAAAACATTCAGTACTTC. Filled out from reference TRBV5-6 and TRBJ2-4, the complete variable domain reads DAGVTQSPTHLIKTRGQQVTLRCSPKSGHDTVSWYQQALGQGPQFIFQYYEEEERQRGNFPDRFSGHQFPNYSSELNVNALLLGDSALYLCASSLGREGSTKNIQYFGAGTRLSVL.

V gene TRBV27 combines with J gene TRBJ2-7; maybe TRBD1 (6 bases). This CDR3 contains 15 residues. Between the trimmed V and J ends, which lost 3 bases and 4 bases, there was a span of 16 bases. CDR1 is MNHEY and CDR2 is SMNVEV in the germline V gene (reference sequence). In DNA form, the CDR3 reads TGTGCCAGCAGTTTGTCCCCCGGGACAACATACGAGCAGTACTTC. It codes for CASSLSPGTTYEQYF.

This CDR3 is CASSDSTENIQYF. The CDR3 nucleotides read TGTGCCAGCAGTGACTCTACGGAAAACATTCAGTACTTC. The chain recombines TRBV6-4 with TRBJ2-4; D remains ambiguous. CDR1 is MRHNA and CDR2 is SNTAGT in the germline V gene. Trimming left V 0 bases short and J 5 bases short, with 5 bases between. The CDR3 contains 13 residues.

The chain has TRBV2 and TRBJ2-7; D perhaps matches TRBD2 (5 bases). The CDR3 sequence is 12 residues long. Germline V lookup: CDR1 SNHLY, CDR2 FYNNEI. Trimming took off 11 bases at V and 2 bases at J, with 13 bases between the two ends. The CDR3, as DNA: TGTGCCGGCGGGCCTGGTACCTACGAGCAGTACTTC. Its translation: CAGGPGTYEQYF.

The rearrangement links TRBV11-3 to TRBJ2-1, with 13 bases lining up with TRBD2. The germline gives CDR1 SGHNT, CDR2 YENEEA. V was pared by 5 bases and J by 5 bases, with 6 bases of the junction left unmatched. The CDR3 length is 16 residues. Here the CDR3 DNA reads TGTGCCAGCAGCCCACTAGCGGGAGGGTGGGACAATGAGCAGTTCTTC. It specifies CASSPLAGGWDNEQFF.

CDR3 region: CASSQDSTGKLFF. CDR3 nucleotides: TGTGCCAGCAGCCAAGACTCAACTGGAAAACTGTTTTTT. The rearrangement links TRBV14 to TRBJ1-4; unclear D gene. In germline, CDR1 is SGHDN, CDR2 FVKESK. CDR3 length: 13 residues. Trimming cost V 0 bases and J 10 bases, with 9 bases left between them.

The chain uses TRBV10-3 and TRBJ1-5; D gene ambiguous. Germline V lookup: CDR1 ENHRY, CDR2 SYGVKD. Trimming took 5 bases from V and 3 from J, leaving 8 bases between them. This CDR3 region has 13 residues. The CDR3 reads CAISLTDNQPQHF. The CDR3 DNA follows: TGTGCCATCAGTCTAACAGACAATCAGCCCCAGCATTTT.

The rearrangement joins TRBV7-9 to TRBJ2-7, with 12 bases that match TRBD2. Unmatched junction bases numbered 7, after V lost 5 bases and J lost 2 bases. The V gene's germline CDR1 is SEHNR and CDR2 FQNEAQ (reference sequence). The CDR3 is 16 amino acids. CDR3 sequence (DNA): TGTGCCAGCAGCCCTTCACGGACTAGCGGGACCTACGAGCAGTACTTC. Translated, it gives CASSPSRTSGTYEQYF.

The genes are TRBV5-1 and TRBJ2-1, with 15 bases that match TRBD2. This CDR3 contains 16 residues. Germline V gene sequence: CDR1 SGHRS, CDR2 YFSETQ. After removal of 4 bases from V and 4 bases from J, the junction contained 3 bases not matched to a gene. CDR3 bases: TGCGCCAGCAGCACAGGGACTAGCGGGGGGTACAATGAGCAGTTCTTC. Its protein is CASSTGTSGGYNEQFF.

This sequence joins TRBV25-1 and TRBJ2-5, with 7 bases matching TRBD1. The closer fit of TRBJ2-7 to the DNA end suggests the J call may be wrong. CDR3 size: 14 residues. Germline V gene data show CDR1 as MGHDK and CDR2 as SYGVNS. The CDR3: CASSRQGSSYEQYF. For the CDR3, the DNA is TGTGCCAGCAGTCGACAGGGTTCCTCCTACGAGCAGTACTTC.

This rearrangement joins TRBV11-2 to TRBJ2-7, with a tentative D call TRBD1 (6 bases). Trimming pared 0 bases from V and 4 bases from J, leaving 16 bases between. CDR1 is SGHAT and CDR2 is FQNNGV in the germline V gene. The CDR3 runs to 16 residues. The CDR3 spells CASSLDSRLQGYEQYF. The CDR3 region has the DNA TGTGCCAGCAGCTTAGATTCGCGTTTGCAGGGGTACGAGCAGTACTTC.

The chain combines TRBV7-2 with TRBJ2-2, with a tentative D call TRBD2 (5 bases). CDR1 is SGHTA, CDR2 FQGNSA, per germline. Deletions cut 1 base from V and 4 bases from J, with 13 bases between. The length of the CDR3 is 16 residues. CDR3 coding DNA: TGTGCCAGCAGCTTAGTCGGTAGCGTGGGCACCGGGGAGCTGTTTTTT. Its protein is CASSLVGSVGTGELFF.

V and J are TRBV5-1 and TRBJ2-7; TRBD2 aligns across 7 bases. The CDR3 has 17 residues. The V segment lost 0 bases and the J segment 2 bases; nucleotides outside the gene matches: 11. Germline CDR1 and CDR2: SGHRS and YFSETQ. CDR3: CASSLGLAGVLPYEQYF. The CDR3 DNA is TGCGCCAGCAGCTTGGGGCTCGCGGGGGTCCTTCCCTACGAGCAGTACTTC.

The CDR3 region is CSVHMTGRLFF. CDR3 DNA: TGCAGCGTGCATATGACAGGGAGATTGTTTTTT. V and J are TRBV29-1 and TRBJ1-4, with 7 positions matching TRBD1. The germline gives CDR1 SQVTM, CDR2 ANQGSEA. V gave up 6 bases and J gave up 15 bases; unmatched junction bases: 10. The CDR3 totals 11 residues.

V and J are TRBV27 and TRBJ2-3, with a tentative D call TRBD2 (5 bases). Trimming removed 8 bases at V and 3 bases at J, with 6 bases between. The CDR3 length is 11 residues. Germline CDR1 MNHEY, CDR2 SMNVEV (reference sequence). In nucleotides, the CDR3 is TGTGCCAGCCGGGGTACAGATACGCAGTATTTT. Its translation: CASRGTDTQYF.

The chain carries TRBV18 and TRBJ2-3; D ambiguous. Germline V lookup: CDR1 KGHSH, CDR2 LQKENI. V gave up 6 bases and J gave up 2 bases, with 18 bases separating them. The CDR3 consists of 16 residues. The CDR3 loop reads CASSRNNLGSTDTQYF. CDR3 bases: TGTGCCAGCTCCCGAAATAACCTGGGCTCCACAGATACGCAGTATTTT.

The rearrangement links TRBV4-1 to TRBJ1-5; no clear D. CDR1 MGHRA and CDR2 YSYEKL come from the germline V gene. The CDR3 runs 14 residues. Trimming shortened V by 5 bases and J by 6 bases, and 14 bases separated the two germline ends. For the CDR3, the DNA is TGCGCCAGCAGCGACTCAAGCCATGGTCAGCCCCAGCATTTT. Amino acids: CASSDSSHGQPQHF.